Given below is one TCR beta chain in context. This sample stems from a study of T cells in Graves' hyperthyroidism and ophthalmopathy. The germline gives CDR1 SEHNR, CDR2 FQNEAQ (reference sequence). Trimming left V 5 bases short and J 14 bases short, with 16 bases between. This CDR3 spans 12 amino acids. There were TCR beta CDR3 regions amplified from RNA transcripts. The TCR CDR3 first-round RT-PCR relied on the HTBI primer set. TCRdb re-called the multiplex PCR reads through MiXCR, storing one row per CDR3 protein. The sample shows roughly 840,000 distinct CDR3 sequences, roughly 40% of them seen only once.

The sample comprised blood. The clonotype comes from a man between 18 and 35 years old with Graves' hyperthyroidism. The chain uses TRBV7-9 and TRBJ2-1, with D unresolved. DNA for the CDR3: TGTGCCAGCAGCGGAGACTTAGGCGAGAAGTTCTTC. Protein sequence: CASSGDLGEKFF.